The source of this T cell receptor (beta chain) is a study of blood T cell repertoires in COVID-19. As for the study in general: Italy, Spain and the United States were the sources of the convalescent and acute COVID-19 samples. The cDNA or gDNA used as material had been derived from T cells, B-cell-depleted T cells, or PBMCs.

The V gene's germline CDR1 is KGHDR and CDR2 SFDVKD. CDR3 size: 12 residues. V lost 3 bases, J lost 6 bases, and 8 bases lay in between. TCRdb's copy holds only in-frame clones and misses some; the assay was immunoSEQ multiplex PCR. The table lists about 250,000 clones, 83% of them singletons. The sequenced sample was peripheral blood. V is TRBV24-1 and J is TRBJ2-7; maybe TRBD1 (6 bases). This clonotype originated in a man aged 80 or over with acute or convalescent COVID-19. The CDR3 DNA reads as TGTGCCACCAGTGATCAGGGGTCCGAGCAGTACTTC. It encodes CATSDQGSEQYF.